This paragraph covers one TCR beta chain sequence. Participants came from some 23 US areas, aged roughly 18 to 95 years. TCRdb's copy holds only in-frame clones and misses some; the assay was immunoSEQ multiplex PCR. The sample includes 100,000 to 150,000 clones, 65% to 90% of them seen just once. These data come from a study of blood T cell repertoires in COVID-19. The wider study: Sources were T cells, B-cell-depleted T cells, or PBMCs; the material itself was cDNA or gDNA.

Per germline, CDR1 MGHDK and CDR2 SYGVNS. The J segment lost 7 bases and the V segment lost 4 bases, leaving 8 bases of the junction unmatched. The CDR3 contains 15 residues. Sequenced input: PBMCs or T cells enriched from blood (not recorded which). The receptor comes from a woman in her fifties or sixties who had recovered from COVID-19. The V call is TRBV25-1, the J call TRBJ2-2; 8 nucleotides align to TRBD2. CDR3 coding DNA: TGTGCCAGCAGTGGGGGACTAGGGCTCGGCGGGGAGCTGTTTTTT. Encoded protein: CASSGGLGLGGELFF.